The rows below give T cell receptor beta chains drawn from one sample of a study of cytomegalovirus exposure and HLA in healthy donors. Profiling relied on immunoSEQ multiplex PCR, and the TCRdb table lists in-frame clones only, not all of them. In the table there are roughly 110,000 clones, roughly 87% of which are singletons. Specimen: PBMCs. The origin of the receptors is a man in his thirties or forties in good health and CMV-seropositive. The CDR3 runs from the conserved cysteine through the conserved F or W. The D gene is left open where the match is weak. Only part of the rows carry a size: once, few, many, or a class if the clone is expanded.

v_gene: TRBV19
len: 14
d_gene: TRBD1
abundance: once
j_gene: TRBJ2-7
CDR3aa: CASSPSTGNSEQYF
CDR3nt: TGTGCCAGTAGTCCGTCGACAGGGAATAGCGAGCAGTACTTC

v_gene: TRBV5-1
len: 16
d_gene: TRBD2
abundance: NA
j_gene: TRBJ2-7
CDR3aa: CASSLVPTSGGNEQYF
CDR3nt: TGCGCCAGCAGCTTGGTCCCGACTAGCGGGGGCAACGAGCAGTACTTC

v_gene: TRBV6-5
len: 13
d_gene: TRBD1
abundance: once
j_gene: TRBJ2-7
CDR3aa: CASRTGGAREQYF
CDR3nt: TGTGCCAGCAGGACAGGGGGCGCCCGCGAGCAGTACTTC

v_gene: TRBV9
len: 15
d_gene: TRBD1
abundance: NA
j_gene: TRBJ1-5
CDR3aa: CASSSTGDDNQPQHF
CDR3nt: TGTGCCAGCAGCTCCACAGGGGATGACAATCAGCCCCAGCATTTT

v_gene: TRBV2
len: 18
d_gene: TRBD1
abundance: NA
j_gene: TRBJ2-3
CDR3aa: CASSRRDRGRVYTDTQYF
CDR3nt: TGTGCCAGCAGTCGTAGGGACAGGGGGCGAGTTTACACAGATACGCAGTATTTT

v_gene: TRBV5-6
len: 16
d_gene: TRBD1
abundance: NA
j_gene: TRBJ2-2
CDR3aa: CASSLATGGASGELFF
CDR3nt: TGTGCCAGCAGCTTGGCGACAGGGGGCGCCTCCGGGGAGCTGTTTTTT

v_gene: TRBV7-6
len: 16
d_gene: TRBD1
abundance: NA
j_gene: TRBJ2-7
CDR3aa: CASSFSTGTGEHEQYF
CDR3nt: TGTGCCAGCAGCTTCTCGACCGGGACAGGGGAACACGAGCAGTACTTC

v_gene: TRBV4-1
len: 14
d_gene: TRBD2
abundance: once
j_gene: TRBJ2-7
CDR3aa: CASSRTSGASEQYF
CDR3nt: TGCGCCAGCAGCCGCACTAGCGGCGCGTCCGAGCAGTACTTC

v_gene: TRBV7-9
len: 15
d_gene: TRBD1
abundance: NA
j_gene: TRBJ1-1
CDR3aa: CSSSLVRQGFTEAFF
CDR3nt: TGTTCCAGCAGCTTAGTACGACAGGGATTCACTGAAGCTTTCTTT

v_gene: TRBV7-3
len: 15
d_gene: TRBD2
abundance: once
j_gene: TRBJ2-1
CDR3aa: CASSRGTSPYNEQFF
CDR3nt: TGTGCCAGCAGCCGCGGGACTAGCCCCTACAATGAGCAGTTCTTC

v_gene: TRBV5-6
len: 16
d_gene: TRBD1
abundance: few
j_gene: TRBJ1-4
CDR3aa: CASSLEGQVFNEKLFF
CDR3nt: TGTGCCAGCAGCTTGGAGGGACAGGTGTTTAATGAAAAACTGTTTTTT

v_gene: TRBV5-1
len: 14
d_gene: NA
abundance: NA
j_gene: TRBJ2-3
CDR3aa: CASSSGEETDTQYF
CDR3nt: TGCGCCAGCAGCTCGGGAGAGGAGACTGATACGCAGTATTTT

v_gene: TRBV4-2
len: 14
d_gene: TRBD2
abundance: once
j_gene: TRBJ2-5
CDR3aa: CASSQAGGLGTQYF
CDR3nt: TGTGCCAGCAGCCAAGCGGGGGGGCTCGGGACCCAGTACTTC

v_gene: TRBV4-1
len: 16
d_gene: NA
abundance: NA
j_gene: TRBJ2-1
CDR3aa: CASSQERGNSYNEQFF
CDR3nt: TGCGCCAGCAGCCAAGAAAGGGGAAACTCCTACAATGAGCAGTTCTTC

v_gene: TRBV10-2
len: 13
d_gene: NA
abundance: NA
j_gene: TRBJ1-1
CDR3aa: CASRALQNTEAFF
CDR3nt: TGCGCCAGCAGGGCACTACAGAACACTGAAGCTTTCTTT

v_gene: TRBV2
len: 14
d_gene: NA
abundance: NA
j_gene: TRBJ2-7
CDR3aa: CASSADNGSYEQYF
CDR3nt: TGTGCCAGCAGTGCTGACAATGGCTCCTACGAGCAGTACTTC

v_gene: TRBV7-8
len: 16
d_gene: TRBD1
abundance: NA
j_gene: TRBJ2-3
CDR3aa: CASSPSRGQFGDTQYF
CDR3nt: TGTGCCAGCAGCCCCAGCAGGGGGCAATTTGGGGATACGCAGTATTTT

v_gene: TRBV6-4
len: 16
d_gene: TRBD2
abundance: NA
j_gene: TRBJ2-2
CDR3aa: CASSPGLAVDTGELFF
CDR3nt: TGTGCCAGCAGTCCCGGACTAGCGGTTGACACCGGGGAGCTGTTTTTT

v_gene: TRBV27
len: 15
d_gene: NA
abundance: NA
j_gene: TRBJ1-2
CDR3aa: CASSLHRENNYGYTF
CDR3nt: TGTGCCAGCAGTTTACACAGGGAGAATAACTATGGCTACACCTTC

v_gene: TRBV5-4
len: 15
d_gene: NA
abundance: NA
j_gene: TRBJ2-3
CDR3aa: CASSLGGPSTDTQYF
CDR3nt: TGTGCCAGCAGCTTGGGGGGGCCTAGCACAGATACGCAGTATTTT

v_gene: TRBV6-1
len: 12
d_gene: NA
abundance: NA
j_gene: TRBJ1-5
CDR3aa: CASSLLGGAEHF
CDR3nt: TGTGCCAGCAGTCTCTTGGGAGGAGCCGAGCATTTT

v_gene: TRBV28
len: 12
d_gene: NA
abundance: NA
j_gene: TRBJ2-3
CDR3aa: CASTRQTDTQYF
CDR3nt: TGTGCCAGCACTCGACAGACAGATACGCAGTATTTT

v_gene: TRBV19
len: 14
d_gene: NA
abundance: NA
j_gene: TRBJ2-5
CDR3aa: CASSRGTSGETQYF
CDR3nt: TGTGCCAGTAGTAGAGGAACCTCCGGGGAGACCCAGTACTTC

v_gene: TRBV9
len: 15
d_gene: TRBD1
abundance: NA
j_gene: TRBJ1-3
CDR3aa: CASSLDRGPGNTIYF
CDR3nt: TGTGCCAGCAGTCTTGACAGGGGGCCTGGAAACACCATATATTTT

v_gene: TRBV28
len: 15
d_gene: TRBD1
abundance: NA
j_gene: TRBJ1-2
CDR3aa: CASSFGGQGFSGYTF
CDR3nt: TGTGCCAGCAGTTTTGGGGGACAGGGATTTTCTGGCTACACCTTC

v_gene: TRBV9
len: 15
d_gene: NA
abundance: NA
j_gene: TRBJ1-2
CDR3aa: CASSSTGTHAYGYTF
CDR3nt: TGTGCCAGCAGCTCAACAGGAACCCATGCCTATGGCTACACCTTC

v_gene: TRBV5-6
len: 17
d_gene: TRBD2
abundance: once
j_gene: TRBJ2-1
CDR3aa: CASLGGLAGGSYNEQFF
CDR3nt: TGTGCCAGCTTGGGGGGACTAGCGGGGGGCTCCTACAATGAGCAGTTCTTC

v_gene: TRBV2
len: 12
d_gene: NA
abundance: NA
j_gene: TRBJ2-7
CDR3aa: CASRALAFEQYF
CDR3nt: TGTGCCAGCAGAGCCCTAGCGTTCGAGCAGTACTTC

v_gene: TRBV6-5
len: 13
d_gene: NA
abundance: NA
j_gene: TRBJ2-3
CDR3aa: CASRVDYSDTQYF
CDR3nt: TGTGCCAGCAGGGTGGACTATTCAGATACGCAGTATTTT

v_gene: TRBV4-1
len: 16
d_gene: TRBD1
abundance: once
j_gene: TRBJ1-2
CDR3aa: CASSQAPGQGLYGYTF
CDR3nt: TGCGCCAGCAGCCAAGCCCCGGGACAGGGGCTTTATGGCTACACCTTC

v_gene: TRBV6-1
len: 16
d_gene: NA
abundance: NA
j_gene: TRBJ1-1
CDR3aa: CASSGVPGHLNTEAFF
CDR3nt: TGTGCCAGCAGTGGGGTGCCGGGACACTTGAACACTGAAGCTTTCTTT

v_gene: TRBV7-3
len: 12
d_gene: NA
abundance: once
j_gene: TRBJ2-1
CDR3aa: CASSQRGNEQFF
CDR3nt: TGTGCCAGCAGCCAACGGGGCAATGAGCAGTTCTTC

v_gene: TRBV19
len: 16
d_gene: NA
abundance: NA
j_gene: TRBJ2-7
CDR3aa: CASSIVGGWGSYEQYF
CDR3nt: TGTGCCAGTAGTATAGTAGGAGGATGGGGCTCCTACGAGCAGTACTTC

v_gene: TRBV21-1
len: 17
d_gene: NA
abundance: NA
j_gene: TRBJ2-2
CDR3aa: CASSNYGQVRAIGELFF
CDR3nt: TGTGCCAGCAGCAATTACGGACAGGTAAGGGCCATCGGGGAGCTGTTTTTT

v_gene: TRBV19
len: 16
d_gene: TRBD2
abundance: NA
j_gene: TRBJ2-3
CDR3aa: CASSIHGGAYADTQYF
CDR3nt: TGTGCCAGTAGTATCCACGGGGGGGCCTATGCAGATACGCAGTATTTT

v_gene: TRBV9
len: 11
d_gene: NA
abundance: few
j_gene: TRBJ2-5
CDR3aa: CASSAGETQYF
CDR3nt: TGTGCCAGCAGCGCAGGAGAGACCCAGTACTTC

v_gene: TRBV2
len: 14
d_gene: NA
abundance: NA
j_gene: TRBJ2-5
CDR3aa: CASILLKGNETQYF
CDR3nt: TGTGCCAGCATCCTTCTAAAGGGGAACGAGACCCAGTACTTC

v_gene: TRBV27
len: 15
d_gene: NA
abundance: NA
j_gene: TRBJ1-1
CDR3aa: CASSLYPGVNTEAFF
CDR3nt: TGTGCCAGCAGTTTATACCCGGGAGTGAACACTGAAGCTTTCTTT

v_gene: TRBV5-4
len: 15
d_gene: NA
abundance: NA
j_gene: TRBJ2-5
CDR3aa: CASSSVGGWQETQYF
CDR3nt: TGTGCCAGCAGCTCAGTAGGGGGATGGCAAGAGACCCAGTACTTC

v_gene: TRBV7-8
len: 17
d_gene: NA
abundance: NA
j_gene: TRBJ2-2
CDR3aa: CASSLKMDREGTGELFF
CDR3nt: TGTGCCAGCAGCTTGAAAATGGACAGGGAGGGCACCGGGGAGCTGTTTTTT

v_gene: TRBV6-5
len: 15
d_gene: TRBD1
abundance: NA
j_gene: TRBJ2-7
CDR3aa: CASSPTGTGFYEQYF
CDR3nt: TGTGCCAGCAGCCCGACCGGGACAGGATTCTACGAGCAGTACTTC

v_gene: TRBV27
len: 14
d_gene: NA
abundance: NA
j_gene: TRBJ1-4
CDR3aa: CASSFRGYNEKLFF
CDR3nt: TGTGCCAGCAGTTTCAGAGGGTATAATGAAAAACTGTTTTTT

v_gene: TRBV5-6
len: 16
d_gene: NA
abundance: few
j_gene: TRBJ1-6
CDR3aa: CASRGGTAAFGTPLHF
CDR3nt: TGTGCCAGCAGGGGGGGGACGGCGGCTTTCGGAACACCCCTCCACTTT

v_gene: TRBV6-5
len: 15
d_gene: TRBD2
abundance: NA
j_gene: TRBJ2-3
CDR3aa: CASRTGRDRTDTQYF
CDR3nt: TGTGCCAGCAGGACGGGGAGGGACCGCACAGATACGCAGTATTTT

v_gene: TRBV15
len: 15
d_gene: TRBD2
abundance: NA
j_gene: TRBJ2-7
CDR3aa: CATSYLRGASYEQYF
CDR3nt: TGTGCCACCAGCTATTTGCGGGGGGCCTCCTACGAGCAGTACTTC

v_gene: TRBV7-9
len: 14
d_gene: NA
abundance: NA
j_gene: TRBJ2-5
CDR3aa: CASSLDLAQETQYF
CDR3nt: TGTGCCAGCAGCTTGGATCTAGCCCAAGAGACCCAGTACTTC

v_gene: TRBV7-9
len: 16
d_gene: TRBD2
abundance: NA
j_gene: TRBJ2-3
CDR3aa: CSSSLTSGGATDTQYF
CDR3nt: TGTTCCAGCAGCTTGACTAGCGGGGGGGCCACAGATACGCAGTATTTT